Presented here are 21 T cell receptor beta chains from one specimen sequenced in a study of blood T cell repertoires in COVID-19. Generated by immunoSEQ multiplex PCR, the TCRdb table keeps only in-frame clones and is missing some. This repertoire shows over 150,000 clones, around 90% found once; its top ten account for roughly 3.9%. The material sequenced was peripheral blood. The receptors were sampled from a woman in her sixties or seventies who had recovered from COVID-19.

The CDR3 DNA follows: TGTGCCAGCAGTCCTCCCCTAACGATGTTCTACGAGCAGTACTTC. It codes for CASSPPLTMFYEQYF. This rearrangement joins TRBV28 to TRBJ2-7; the D is unclear. Trimming took 5 bases from V and 3 from J, leaving 17 bases between them. Germline V CDR1 and CDR2: MDHEN, SYDVKM. This CDR3 has 15 amino acids.

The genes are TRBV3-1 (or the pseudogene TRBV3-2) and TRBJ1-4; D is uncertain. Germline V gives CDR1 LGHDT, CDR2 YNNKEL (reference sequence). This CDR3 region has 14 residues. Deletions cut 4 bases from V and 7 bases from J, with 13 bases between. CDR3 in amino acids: CASSPALGSEKLFF. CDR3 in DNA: TGTGCCAGCAGCCCGGCGTTAGGGAGTGAAAAACTGTTTTTT.

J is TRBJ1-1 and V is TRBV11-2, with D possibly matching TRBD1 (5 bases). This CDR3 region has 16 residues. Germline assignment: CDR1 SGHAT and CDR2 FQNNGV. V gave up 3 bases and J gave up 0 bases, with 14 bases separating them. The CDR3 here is CASSLDPGLMNTEAFF. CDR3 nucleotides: TGTGCCAGCAGCTTGGACCCGGGACTGATGAACACTGAAGCTTTCTTT.

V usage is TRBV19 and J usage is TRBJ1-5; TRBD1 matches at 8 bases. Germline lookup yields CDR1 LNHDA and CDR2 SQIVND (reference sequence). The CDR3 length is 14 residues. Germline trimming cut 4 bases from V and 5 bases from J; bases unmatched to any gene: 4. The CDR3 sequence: CASSSRQGHQPQHF. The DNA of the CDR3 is TGTGCCAGTAGTAGTAGACAGGGGCATCAGCCCCAGCATTTT.

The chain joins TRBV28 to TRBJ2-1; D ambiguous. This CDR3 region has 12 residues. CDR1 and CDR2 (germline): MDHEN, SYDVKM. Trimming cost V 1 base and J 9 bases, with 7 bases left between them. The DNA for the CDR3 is TGTGCCAGCAGTTTATTCAGTGCTGAGCAGTTCTTC. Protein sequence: CASSLFSAEQFF.

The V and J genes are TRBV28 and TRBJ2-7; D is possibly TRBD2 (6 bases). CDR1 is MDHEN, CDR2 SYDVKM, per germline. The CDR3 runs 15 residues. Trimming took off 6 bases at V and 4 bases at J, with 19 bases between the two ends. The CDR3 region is CASRLSVAGRYEQYF. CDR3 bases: TGTGCCAGCAGGCTTAGCGTGGCAGGGAGGTACGAGCAGTACTTC. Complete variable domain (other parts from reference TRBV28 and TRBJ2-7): DVKVTQSSRYLVKRTGEKVFLECVQDMDHENMFWYRQDPGLGLRLIYFSYDVKMKEKGDIPEGYSVSREKKERFSLILESASTNQTSMYLCASRLSVAGRYEQYFGPGTRLTVT.

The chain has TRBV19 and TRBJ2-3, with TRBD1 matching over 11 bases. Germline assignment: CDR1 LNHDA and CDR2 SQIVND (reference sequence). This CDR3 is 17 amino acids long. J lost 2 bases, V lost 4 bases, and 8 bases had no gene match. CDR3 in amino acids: CASSRIPGQGVTDTQYF. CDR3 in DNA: TGTGCCAGTAGTAGGATTCCGGGACAGGGGGTCACAGATACGCAGTATTTT.

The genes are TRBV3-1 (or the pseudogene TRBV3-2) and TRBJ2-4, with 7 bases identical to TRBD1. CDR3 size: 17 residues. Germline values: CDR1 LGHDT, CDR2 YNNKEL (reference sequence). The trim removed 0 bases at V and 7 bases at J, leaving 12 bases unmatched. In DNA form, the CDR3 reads TGTGCCAGCAGCCAAGATAGGGCAGGGGGAAGTTATAACATTCAGTACTTC. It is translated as CASSQDRAGGSYNIQYF.

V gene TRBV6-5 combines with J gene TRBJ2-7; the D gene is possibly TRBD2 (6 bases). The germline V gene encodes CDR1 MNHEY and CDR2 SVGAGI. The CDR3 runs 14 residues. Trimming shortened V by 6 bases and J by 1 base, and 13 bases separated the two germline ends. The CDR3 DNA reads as TGTGCCAGCAGCCGGGACTTCCGATCCTACGAGCAGTACTTC. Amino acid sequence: CASSRDFRSYEQYF.

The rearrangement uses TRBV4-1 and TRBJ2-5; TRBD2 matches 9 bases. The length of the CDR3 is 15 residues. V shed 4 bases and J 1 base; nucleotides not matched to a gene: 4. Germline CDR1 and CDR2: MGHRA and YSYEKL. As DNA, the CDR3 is TGCGCCAGCAGCCTTAAGCGGGGGGCCCAAGAGACCCAGTACTTC. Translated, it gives CASSLKRGAQETQYF.

CDR3 in DNA: TGTGCCAGCAGGGGACAGGGGTTCAATAATTCACCCCTCCACTTT. Amino acids: CASRGQGFNNSPLHF. The chain carries TRBV2 and TRBJ1-6; 10 bases are shared with TRBD1. Germline V gene lookup returns CDR1 SNHLY and CDR2 FYNNEI. With V trimmed by 6 bases and J by 5 bases, 4 bases remained unmatched. The CDR3 is made up of 15 amino acids.

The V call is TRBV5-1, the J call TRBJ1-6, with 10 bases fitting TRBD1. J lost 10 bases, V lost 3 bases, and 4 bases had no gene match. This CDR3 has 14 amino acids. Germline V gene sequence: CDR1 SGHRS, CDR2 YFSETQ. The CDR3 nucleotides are TGCGCCAGCAGCTCTGGGACAGGGGTATCACCCCTCCACTTT. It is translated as CASSSGTGVSPLHF.

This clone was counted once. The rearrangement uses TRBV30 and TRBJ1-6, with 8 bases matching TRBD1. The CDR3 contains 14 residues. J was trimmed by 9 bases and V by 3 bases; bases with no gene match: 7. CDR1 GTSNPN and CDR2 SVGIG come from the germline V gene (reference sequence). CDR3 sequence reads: CAWRGQGMSSPLHF. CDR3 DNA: TGTGCCTGGAGAGGACAGGGAATGAGTTCACCCCTCCACTTT.

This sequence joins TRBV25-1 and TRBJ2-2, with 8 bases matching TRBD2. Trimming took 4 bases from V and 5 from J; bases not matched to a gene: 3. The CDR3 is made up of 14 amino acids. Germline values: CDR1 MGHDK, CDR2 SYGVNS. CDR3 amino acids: CASSAGGLTGELFF. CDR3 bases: TGTGCCAGCAGTGCGGGGGGGCTTACCGGGGAGCTGTTTTTT.

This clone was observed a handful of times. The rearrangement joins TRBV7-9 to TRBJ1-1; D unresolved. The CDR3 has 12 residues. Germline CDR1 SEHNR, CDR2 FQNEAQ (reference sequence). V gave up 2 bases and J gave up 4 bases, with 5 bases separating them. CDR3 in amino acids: CASSLLGTEAFF. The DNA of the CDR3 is TGTGCCAGCAGCTTACTAGGCACTGAAGCTTTCTTT.

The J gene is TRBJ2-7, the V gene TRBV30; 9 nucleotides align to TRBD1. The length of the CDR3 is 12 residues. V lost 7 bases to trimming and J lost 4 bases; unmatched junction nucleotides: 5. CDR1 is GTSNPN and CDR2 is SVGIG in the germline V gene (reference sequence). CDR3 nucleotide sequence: TGTGCCTTGGGACAGGGTTCGTACGAGCAGTACTTC. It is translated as CALGQGSYEQYF.

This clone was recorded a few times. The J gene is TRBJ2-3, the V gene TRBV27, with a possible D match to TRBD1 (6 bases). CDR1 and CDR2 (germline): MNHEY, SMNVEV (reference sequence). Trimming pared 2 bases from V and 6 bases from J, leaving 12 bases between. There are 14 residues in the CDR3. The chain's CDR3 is CASSLQGPRDTQYF. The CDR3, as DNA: TGTGCCAGCAGTTTACAGGGGCCTCGGGATACGCAGTATTTT.

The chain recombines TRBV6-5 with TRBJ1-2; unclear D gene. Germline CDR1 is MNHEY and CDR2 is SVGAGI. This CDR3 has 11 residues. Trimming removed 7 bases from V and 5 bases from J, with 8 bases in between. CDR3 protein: CASTRGYGYTF. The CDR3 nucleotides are TGTGCCAGCACCCGAGGGTATGGCTACACCTTC.

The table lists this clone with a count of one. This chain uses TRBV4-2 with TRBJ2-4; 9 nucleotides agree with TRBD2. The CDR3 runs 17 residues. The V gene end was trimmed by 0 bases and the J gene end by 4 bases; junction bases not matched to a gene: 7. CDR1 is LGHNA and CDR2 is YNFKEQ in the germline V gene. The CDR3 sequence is CASSQDPWTSEKNIQYF. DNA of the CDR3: TGTGCCAGCAGCCAAGACCCCTGGACTAGCGAGAAAAACATTCAGTACTTC.

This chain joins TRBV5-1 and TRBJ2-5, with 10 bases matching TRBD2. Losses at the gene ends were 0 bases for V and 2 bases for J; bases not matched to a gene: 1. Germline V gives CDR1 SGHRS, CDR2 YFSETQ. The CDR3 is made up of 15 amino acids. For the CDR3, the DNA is TGCGCCAGCAGCTTGGGTAGCGGGGGGCAAGAGACCCAGTACTTC. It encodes CASSLGSGGQETQYF.

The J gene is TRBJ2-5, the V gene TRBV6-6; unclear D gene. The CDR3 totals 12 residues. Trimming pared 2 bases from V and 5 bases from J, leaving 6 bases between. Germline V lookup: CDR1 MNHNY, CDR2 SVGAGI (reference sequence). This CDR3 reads CASSYARETQYF. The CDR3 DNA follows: TGTGCCAGCAGTTACGCGCGGGAGACCCAGTACTTC.